This T cell receptor (beta chain) was documented in a study of blood T cell repertoires in COVID-19 (dated by TCRdb to 2020 to 2022). Context from the whole study: The collaborator samples originated in the United States, Italy and Spain and spanned the acute and convalescent phases of COVID-19. The material from the prospective study consisted of cDNA or gDNA derived from T cells, B-cell-depleted T cells, or PBMCs. Deeply sampled blood TCRbeta repertoires from subjects exposed to, actively infected with, or recovered from COVID-19 were included in the dataset. A freely available public database, intended as a resource for researchers studying the immune response to SARS-CoV-2, is where the repertoires were released. The samples were drawn from two sources: the first 160 participants of the ongoing ImmuneRACE study, and 1,254 subjects contributed by 6 global collaborators. A de-identified subject ID, COVID-19 status, age in years and sex were almost always included in the sample metadata. Where available, HLA class I and class II types were obtained from metadata supplied by the sample provider rather than from assay-based typing.

TCRbeta CDR3 regions were amplified from genomic DNA using the immunoSEQ Assay, a bias-controlled multiplex PCR. In the original analysis: Within the assay, amplification of reference gene primers was used to estimate how many nucleated cells each sample contained. To quantify the absolute abundance of each unique TCRbeta CDR3 rearrangement, sequence reads were collapsed and filtered. For each sample, productive Simpson clonality was calculated by taking the square root of Simpson's diversity index across productive rearrangements. The clones in this table, taken by TCRdb from immuneACCESS, are in-frame only. Not every clone is retained; where verified, under half of the shortfall comes from an unresolved V gene, and the cause of the rest is unknown. V, J and clone size are taken as reported in that table, and D and trimming were inferred from the DNA itself. The sample table shows hundreds of thousands of clones, and 70% to 90% are seen once. The ten largest account for 6% to 6.5% of the sample.

Participants in the prospective study were aged about 18 to 100 years, lived in under 30 United States geographic areas, and enrolled through a virtual design. To assign participants to cohorts, the prospective study relied on clinical history that participants themselves reported in a screening survey and a study questionnaire. For ImmuneRACE Cohort 3, a participant was defined as recovered based on two consecutive negative NP/OP PCR tests, clearance by a healthcare professional, or resolution of symptoms. In the prospective study, whole blood, serum and a nasopharyngeal or oropharyngeal swab were collected from each participant by mobile phlebotomists. Participants in the prospective study had the option to provide additional blood draws and questionnaires over a 2-month period. Blood samples from the prospective study were shipped frozen or at room temperature prior to DNA extraction. Including the terminal cysteine and phenylalanine, the CDR3 comprises 17 residues. Just CDR3 DNA is preserved here, 51 bases in frame from base 1. V sheds 2 bases and J sheds 3 bases, leaving 20 bases between their ends. The germline V gene yields SGHTA for CDR1 and FQGNSA for CDR2.

Details on this clone: The antigen this receptor binds is unknown. Qualities for individual bases were not recorded, and no much larger clone is one base off.

Study-level results and caveats: The quantity of clinical and demographic metadata differed by source and by participant and was supplied without curation.

The clonotype was recovered from a woman aged 40 to 49 who had recovered from COVID-19. The material sequenced was PBMCs or T cells enriched from blood (not recorded which). The chain joins TRBV7-2 to TRBJ2-7, with a weak D call of TRBD2 (5 bases match). The DNA sequence follows: TGTGCCAGCAGCTTAAATTTCGGGAAGGTTCCCTACTACGAGCAGTACTTC. Its protein product is CASSLNFGKVPYYEQYF.